A selection of T cell receptor beta chains follows, all from one sample in a study of blood T cell repertoires in COVID-19. The repertoire was sequenced with immunoSEQ multiplex PCR; TCRdb's copy has only in-frame clones and lacks some. The sample includes about half a million clones, 89% seen only once; the top ten take roughly 0.9%. The sequencing sample was made of peripheral blood. The origin of the receptors is a man younger than 35 with COVID-19, enrolled during active disease. Each CDR3 is given with its conserved first and last residue. A D gene is named only where the DNA matches it firmly. Size is omitted from some rows. Given values are once, few, many or a class for expanded clones.

J | D | V | size | CDR3 | DNA
TRBJ2-2 | . | TRBV5-1 | . | CASSLELNSGELFF | TGCGCCAGCAGCTTGGAACTAAACTCCGGGGAGCTGTTTTTT
TRBJ2-2 | TRBD1 | TRBV12-5 | . | CASGFRRGHGELFF | TGTGCTAGTGGTTTTCGCAGGGGGCACGGGGAGCTGTTTTTT
TRBJ2-5 | . | TRBV5-1 | once | CASTRASSLETQYF | TGCGCCAGCACGAGGGCTAGCAGTCTAGAGACCCAGTACTTC
TRBJ2-3 | . | TRBV3-1/TRBV3-2 | . | CASSQQALSTDTQYF | TGTGCCAGCAGCCAACAAGCGCTTAGCACAGATACGCAGTATTTT
TRBJ2-5 | . | TRBV5-1 | . | CASSLGQQETQYF | TGCGCCAGCAGCTTGGGACAGCAAGAGACCCAGTACTTC
TRBJ2-3 | . | TRBV2 | many | CASTLSSADTQYF | TGTGCCAGCACTCTCTCTAGCGCAGATACGCAGTATTTT
TRBJ1-6 | . | TRBV18 | . | CASSPRSESADSPLHF | TGTGCCAGCTCACCCCGGTCGGAGTCGGCGGATTCACCCCTCCACTTT
TRBJ2-7 | TRBD1 | TRBV7-6 | . | CASSAGQGSYEQYF | TGTGCCAGCAGCGCGGGACAGGGGTCCTACGAGCAGTACTTC
TRBJ2-1 | . | TRBV7-9 | . | CASSKLDYNEQFF | TGTGCCAGCAGCAAACTAGATTACAATGAGCAGTTCTTC
TRBJ2-7 | TRBD1 | TRBV30 | . | CAWGQGNYEQYF | TGTGCCTGGGGACAGGGTAACTACGAGCAGTACTTC
TRBJ2-1 | TRBD2 | TRBV7-8 | . | CASSLVGLAGGNEQFF | TGTGCCAGCAGCTTAGTGGGACTAGCGGGGGGGAATGAGCAGTTCTTC
TRBJ1-5 | TRBD1 | TRBV19 | . | CASSFRTGGMDSNQPQHF | TGTGCCAGCTCTTTCCGGACAGGGGGAATGGATAGCAATCAGCCCCAGCATTTT
TRBJ1-2 | . | TRBV3-1/TRBV3-2 | once | CASSQERGIGYTF | TGTGCCAGCAGCCAAGAAAGGGGTATAGGCTACACCTTC
TRBJ2-1 | TRBD2 | TRBV6-5 | . | CASSLGTSGRNEQFF | TGTGCCAGCAGTTTAGGGACTAGCGGAAGGAATGAGCAGTTCTTC
TRBJ2-4 | . | TRBV2 | once | CASRPRVGENIQYF | TGTGCCAGCAGACCCAGGGTTGGTGAAAACATTCAGTACTTC
TRBJ2-7 | TRBD1 | TRBV6-5 | . | CASKRRTGDPSEQYF | TGTGCCAGCAAAAGAAGGACAGGGGACCCTTCCGAGCAGTACTTC
TRBJ2-4 | TRBD1 | TRBV6-5 | few | CASRHRDRGSIQYF | TGTGCCAGCAGGCACCGGGACAGAGGTAGCATTCAGTACTTC
TRBJ2-7 | . | TRBV19 | . | CASSTQADPYEQYF | TGTGCCAGTAGTACCCAAGCGGACCCCTACGAGCAGTACTTC
TRBJ2-1 | TRBD2 | TRBV4-1 | . | CASSQDGTREYNEQFF | TGCGCCAGCAGCCAAGATGGGACTAGGGAATACAATGAGCAGTTCTTC
TRBJ2-3 | . | TRBV2 | . | CASSVEGTDTQYF | TGTGCCAGCAGTGTGGAGGGGACAGATACGCAGTATTTT
TRBJ1-2 | . | TRBV19 | few | CASSPPLQANYGYTF | TGTGCCAGTAGCCCCCCCCTCCAGGCTAACTATGGCTACACCTTC
TRBJ1-4 | . | TRBV19 | . | CASSKDGGTNEKLFF | TGTGCCAGTAGTAAGGATGGGGGGACTAATGAAAAACTGTTTTTT
TRBJ2-7 | . | TRBV30 | once | CAWRGGTGTHF | TGTGCCTGGAGGGGGGGGACAGGTACGCACTTC
TRBJ1-2 | TRBD1 | TRBV2 | once | CASSATGNYGYTF | TGTGCCAGCAGTGCGACAGGGAACTATGGCTACACCTTC
TRBJ1-6 | . | TRBV28 | . | CASSFASSYNSPLHF | TGTGCCAGCAGTTTCGCGAGCTCCTATAATTCACCCCTCCACTTT
TRBJ1-1 | . | TRBV18 | . | CASSPPGQGYGTEAFF | TGTGCCAGCTCACCACCGGGGCAGGGCTATGGCACTGAAGCTTTCTTT
TRBJ2-1 | TRBD2 | TRBV3-1/TRBV3-2 | . | CASSQQLATTNEQFF | TGTGCCAGCAGCCAACAACTAGCGACAACCAATGAGCAGTTCTTC
TRBJ2-7 | . | TRBV11-3 | . | CASSLSQLNYEQYF | TGTGCCAGCAGCTTGTCACAGCTCAACTACGAGCAGTACTTC
TRBJ2-2 | . | TRBV5-4 | once | CASSFAIDSTGELFF | TGTGCCAGCAGCTTTGCAATAGACTCCACCGGGGAGCTGTTTTTT
TRBJ2-3 | TRBD1 | TRBV19 | . | CASSGQGYDTQYF | TGTGCCAGTAGCGGACAGGGTTACGATACGCAGTATTTT
TRBJ1-6 | . | TRBV7-8 | . | CASTDAPYSGSPLHF | TGTGCCAGCACTGACGCGCCATATAGCGGTTCACCCCTCCACTTT
TRBJ2-5 | TRBD2 | TRBV7-8 | . | CASSLEGTTTLPQYF | TGTGCCAGCAGCTTAGAAGGGACTACTACATTACCCCAGTACTTC
TRBJ2-1 | . | TRBV10-2 | . | CASSESLRHVSYNEQFF | TGCGCCAGCAGTGAGTCTCTGAGGCATGTCTCCTACAATGAGCAGTTCTTC
TRBJ1-5 | . | TRBV19 | . | CASSMLAVPGPQHF | TGTGCCAGTAGTATGTTAGCGGTCCCGGGGCCCCAGCATTTT
TRBJ2-7 | . | TRBV7-9 | once | CASSSQDSAAYEQYF | TGTGCCAGCAGCTCCCAAGACAGCGCTGCCTACGAGCAGTACTTC
TRBJ1-2 | . | TRBV7-9 | . | CASSLEGQGETF | TGTGCCAGCAGCTTAGAGGGACAAGGGGAAACCTTC
TRBJ2-1 | TRBD2 | TRBV5-1 | . | CASCGLAGYNEQFF | TGCGCCAGCTGTGGGCTAGCGGGCTACAATGAGCAGTTCTTC
TRBJ2-7 | TRBD2 | TRBV23-1 | many | CASNKREVYYEQYF | TGCGCCAGCAATAAGCGGGAGGTCTACTACGAGCAGTACTTC
TRBJ2-3 | TRBD2 | TRBV19 | . | CASSTAGGPQYF | TGTGCCAGTAGTACAGCGGGAGGGCCCCAGTATTTT
TRBJ1-5 | . | TRBV19 | . | CASRELNQPQHF | TGTGCCAGTAGGGAGCTCAATCAGCCCCAGCATTTT
TRBJ1-1 | . | TRBV6-5 | . | CATSRGKTEAFF | TGTGCCACCTCCCGGGGAAAGACTGAAGCTTTCTTT
TRBJ2-6 | . | TRBV9 | once | CASRQDFSGANVLTF | TGTGCCAGCCGACAGGACTTCTCTGGGGCCAACGTCCTGACTTTC
TRBJ2-3 | . | TRBV6-5 | . | CASSETRADTQYF | TGTGCCAGCTCGGAGACCCGGGCAGATACGCAGTATTTT
TRBJ1-6 | . | TRBV11-2 | . | CASSLDSNSPLHF | TGTGCCAGCAGCTTAGATAGTAATTCACCCCTCCACTTT
TRBJ2-7 | . | TRBV10-1 | . | CASRPDRLRDFEQYF | TGCGCCAGCAGGCCCGACAGACTTCGAGACTTCGAGCAGTACTTC
TRBJ1-1 | . | TRBV2 | once | CASKQGLTEAFF | TGTGCCAGCAAACAGGGATTGACTGAAGCTTTCTTT
TRBJ2-7 | TRBD2 | TRBV27 | . | CASSSILAGAGYEQYF | TGTGCCAGCAGTTCTATCCTAGCGGGAGCTGGCTACGAGCAGTACTTC
TRBJ2-7 | . | TRBV6-5 | . | CASSYSTLGEQYF | TGTGCCAGCAGTTACTCGACACTTGGCGAGCAGTACTTC
TRBJ2-1 | . | TRBV1 | . | CTSSQEKVRRRNNEQFF | TGCACCAGCAGCCAAGAAAAGGTACGACGGAGAAACAATGAGCAGTTCTTC
TRBJ1-2 | . | TRBV29-1 | few | CSVEKTDGGYTF | TGCAGCGTTGAAAAGACAGATGGGGGCTACACCTTC
TRBJ2-3 | TRBD2 | TRBV5-6 | . | CASSRRTSGRFGTDTQYF | TGTGCCAGCAGCAGGAGGACTAGCGGGAGGTTTGGCACAGATACGCAGTATTTT
TRBJ2-1 | . | TRBV7-9 | . | CASSFGRRRLNEQFF | TGTGCCAGCAGCTTTGGAAGGCGAAGACTCAATGAGCAGTTCTTC
TRBJ2-7 | . | TRBV24-1 | once | CATSDGGGDEQYF | TGTGCCACCAGTGATGGGGGCGGCGACGAGCAGTACTTC
TRBJ1-2 | . | TRBV9 | . | CASSGSGFAEGYTF | TGTGCCAGCAGCGGATCGGGGTTCGCGGAAGGCTACACCTTC
TRBJ2-3 | . | TRBV15 | . | CATSREPGGSPDTQYF | TGTGCCACCAGCAGAGAGCCAGGGGGGAGCCCTGATACGCAGTATTTT